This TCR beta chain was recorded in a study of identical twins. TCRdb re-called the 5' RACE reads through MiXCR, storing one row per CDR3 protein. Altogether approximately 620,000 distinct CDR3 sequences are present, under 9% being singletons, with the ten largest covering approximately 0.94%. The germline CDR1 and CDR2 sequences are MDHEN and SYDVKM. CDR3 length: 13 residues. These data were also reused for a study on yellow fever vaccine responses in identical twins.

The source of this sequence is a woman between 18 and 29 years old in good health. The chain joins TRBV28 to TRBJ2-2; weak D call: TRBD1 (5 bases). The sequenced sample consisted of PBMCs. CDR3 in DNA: TGTGCGACCAAGGGGCCGAACACCGGGGAGCTGTTTTTT. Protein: CATKGPNTGELFF.